These T cell receptor beta chains were read from a single sample in a study of blood T cell repertoires in COVID-19. Assay used: immunoSEQ multiplex PCR; TCRdb lists only in-frame clones, some missing. This sample has 200,000 to 250,000 clones, with about 82% found just once. Sequencing was performed on peripheral blood. Receptor source: a man older than 75 with acute or convalescent COVID-19. The CDR3 runs from the conserved cysteine through the conserved F or W. The D gene is left open where the match is weak. Clone size is not always given. Where it is, it says once, few, many or a class for expanded clones.

cdr3_aa: CASSIVGTGSSEQYF
cdr3_nt: TGTGCCAGTAGTATCGTCGGGACAGGATCTAGCGAGCAGTACTTC
v_call: TRBV19
j_call: TRBJ2-7
d_call: TRBD1
clone_size: NA

cdr3_aa: CASSLSPDREPFF
cdr3_nt: TGTGCCAGCAGCTTGTCCCCGGACAGGGAGCCGTTTTTT
v_call: TRBV5-5
j_call: TRBJ1-4
d_call: TRBD1
clone_size: NA

cdr3_aa: CASSLELGGKHF
cdr3_nt: TGTGCCAGCAGCCTCGAGTTAGGGGGCAAACATTTT
v_call: TRBV28
j_call: TRBJ1-5
d_call: TRBD1
clone_size: NA

cdr3_aa: CASSFDTPYEQYF
cdr3_nt: TGTGCCAGCAGTTTCGACACCCCCTACGAGCAGTACTTC
v_call: TRBV28
j_call: TRBJ2-7
d_call: NA
clone_size: NA

cdr3_aa: CASEDRDSGNTIYF
cdr3_nt: TGCGCCAGCGAAGACAGGGACTCTGGAAACACCATATATTTT
v_call: TRBV10-2
j_call: TRBJ1-3
d_call: TRBD1
clone_size: NA

cdr3_aa: CASSLGAAAYEQYF
cdr3_nt: TGCGCCAGCAGCTTGGGGGCCGCCGCCTACGAGCAGTACTTC
v_call: TRBV5-1
j_call: TRBJ2-7
d_call: NA
clone_size: NA

cdr3_aa: CASSYSSAGNTEAFF
cdr3_nt: TGTGCCAGCAGTTACTCGAGCGCGGGTAACACTGAAGCTTTCTTT
v_call: TRBV6-5
j_call: TRBJ1-1
d_call: NA
clone_size: NA

cdr3_aa: CASSEVGGSDGYTF
cdr3_nt: TGTGCCAGCAGTGAAGTAGGAGGATCGGATGGCTACACCTTC
v_call: TRBV2
j_call: TRBJ1-2
d_call: NA
clone_size: once

cdr3_aa: CTSSPRSSRLCLPLHF
cdr3_nt: TGCACCAGCAGCCCAAGGAGCTCCAGATTATGTCTCCCCCTCCACTTT
v_call: TRBV1
j_call: TRBJ1-6
d_call: NA
clone_size: NA

cdr3_aa: CASGQGSEKLFF
cdr3_nt: TGTGCCAGCGGGCAGGGCTCTGAAAAACTGTTTTTT
v_call: TRBV28
j_call: TRBJ1-4
d_call: NA
clone_size: NA

cdr3_aa: CASSLQGGISTDTQYF
cdr3_nt: TGTGCCAGCAGCTTGCAAGGGGGAATAAGCACAGATACGCAGTATTTT
v_call: TRBV5-5
j_call: TRBJ2-3
d_call: NA
clone_size: once

cdr3_aa: CASSPTGVDSNTGELFF
cdr3_nt: TGTGCCAGCAGTCCCACAGGGGTCGACTCGAACACCGGGGAGCTGTTTTTT
v_call: TRBV3-1/TRBV3-2
j_call: TRBJ2-2
d_call: TRBD1
clone_size: NA

cdr3_aa: CASSSTRGTDTQYF
cdr3_nt: TGTGCCAGCAGCTCAACCCGGGGCACAGATACGCAGTATTTT
v_call: TRBV7-6
j_call: TRBJ2-3
d_call: NA
clone_size: NA

cdr3_aa: CASSYSAGGGLRQYF
cdr3_nt: TGTGCCAGCAGTTACTCTGCGGGCGGAGGTTTAAGGCAGTACTTC
v_call: TRBV6-2/TRBV6-3
j_call: TRBJ2-7
d_call: NA
clone_size: NA

cdr3_aa: CASSRDIGETQYF
cdr3_nt: TGTGCCAGTAGTCGTGACATTGGAGAGACCCAGTACTTC
v_call: TRBV19
j_call: TRBJ2-5
d_call: NA
clone_size: NA

cdr3_aa: CASSLEGQGAEEQYF
cdr3_nt: TGCGCCAGCAGCTTGGAAGGACAGGGGGCGGAAGAGCAGTACTTC
v_call: TRBV5-1
j_call: TRBJ2-7
d_call: TRBD1
clone_size: NA

cdr3_aa: CSGLAGQAYEQYF
cdr3_nt: TGCAGCGGATTAGCGGGACAAGCCTACGAGCAGTACTTC
v_call: TRBV29-1
j_call: TRBJ2-7
d_call: TRBD2
clone_size: NA

cdr3_aa: CASSQGLAGVRSDTQYF
cdr3_nt: TGCGCCAGCAGCCAAGGCCTAGCGGGAGTACGTTCAGATACGCAGTATTTT
v_call: TRBV4-1
j_call: TRBJ2-3
d_call: TRBD2
clone_size: NA

cdr3_aa: CASSQTSGSYNEQFF
cdr3_nt: TGTGCCAGCAGCCAGACTAGCGGCTCCTACAATGAGCAGTTCTTC
v_call: TRBV7-2
j_call: TRBJ2-1
d_call: TRBD2
clone_size: NA

cdr3_aa: CATSRTPGQQETQYF
cdr3_nt: TGTGCCACCAGCAGGACGCCGGGACAGCAAGAGACCCAGTACTTC
v_call: TRBV15
j_call: TRBJ2-5
d_call: TRBD1
clone_size: NA

cdr3_aa: CASSLGTATYNEQFF
cdr3_nt: TGCGCCAGCAGCCTTGGGACAGCCACCTACAATGAGCAGTTCTTC
v_call: TRBV4-1
j_call: TRBJ2-1
d_call: TRBD1
clone_size: NA

cdr3_aa: CASSQGPGTGELFF
cdr3_nt: TGTGCCAGCAGCCAAGGGCCGGGGACCGGGGAGCTGTTTTTT
v_call: TRBV3-1/TRBV3-2
j_call: TRBJ2-2
d_call: NA
clone_size: NA

cdr3_aa: CATTTDWASAPPLHF
cdr3_nt: TGTGCCACAACAACCGATTGGGCCTCTGCTCCACCCCTCCACTTT
v_call: TRBV28
j_call: TRBJ1-6
d_call: NA
clone_size: NA

cdr3_aa: CASSQDRNSPLHF
cdr3_nt: TGTGCCAGCAGCCAAGACAGGAATTCACCCCTCCACTTT
v_call: TRBV7-2
j_call: TRBJ1-6
d_call: NA
clone_size: NA

cdr3_aa: CASRRQGYGYTF
cdr3_nt: TGTGCCAGCAGGCGGCAGGGCTATGGCTACACCTTC
v_call: TRBV6-5
j_call: TRBJ1-2
d_call: NA
clone_size: NA

cdr3_aa: CASSLETGGHTEAFF
cdr3_nt: TGTGCCAGCAGCTTAGAAACAGGCGGACACACTGAAGCTTTCTTT
v_call: TRBV7-2
j_call: TRBJ1-1
d_call: NA
clone_size: NA

cdr3_aa: CASSRGLYWDNNEQFF
cdr3_nt: TGTGCCAGCTCAAGAGGACTGTATTGGGACAACAATGAGCAGTTCTTC
v_call: TRBV27
j_call: TRBJ2-1
d_call: NA
clone_size: NA

cdr3_aa: CASSYGAGGGANVLTF
cdr3_nt: TGTGCCAGCAGTTACGGGGCCGGTGGGGGGGCCAACGTCCTGACTTTC
v_call: TRBV6-6
j_call: TRBJ2-6
d_call: NA
clone_size: NA

cdr3_aa: CASSTTGGNQPQHF
cdr3_nt: TGTGCCAGCAGCACTACAGGGGGGAATCAGCCCCAGCATTTT
v_call: TRBV7-2
j_call: TRBJ1-5
d_call: TRBD1
clone_size: once

cdr3_aa: CASSPPPGEAFF
cdr3_nt: TGCGCCAGCAGTCCCCCCCCAGGGGAAGCTTTCTTT
v_call: TRBV5-1
j_call: TRBJ1-1
d_call: NA
clone_size: NA

cdr3_aa: CASSQRMGNQPQHF
cdr3_nt: TGTGCCAGCAGCCAGAGAATGGGCAATCAGCCCCAGCATTTT
v_call: TRBV4-2
j_call: TRBJ1-5
d_call: NA
clone_size: few

cdr3_aa: CASSLLPGQSYEQYF
cdr3_nt: TGTGCCAGCAGTCTCCTCCCGGGACAATCTTACGAGCAGTACTTC
v_call: TRBV27
j_call: TRBJ2-7
d_call: NA
clone_size: NA

cdr3_aa: CASSLFGSYEQYF
cdr3_nt: TGCGCCAGCAGCTTGTTCGGCTCCTACGAGCAGTACTTC
v_call: TRBV5-1
j_call: TRBJ2-7
d_call: NA
clone_size: NA

cdr3_aa: CASSRIPGQGYEQYF
cdr3_nt: TGTGCCAGCAGCCGAATCCCGGGACAGGGGTACGAGCAGTACTTC
v_call: TRBV3-1/TRBV3-2
j_call: TRBJ2-7
d_call: TRBD1
clone_size: NA

cdr3_aa: CASSPSSYEQYF
cdr3_nt: TGTGCCAGCAGCCCGAGCTCCTACGAGCAGTACTTC
v_call: TRBV11-2
j_call: TRBJ2-7
d_call: NA
clone_size: NA

cdr3_aa: CASSLRWGLAESYEQYF
cdr3_nt: TGTGCCAGCAGCCTACGGTGGGGACTAGCGGAATCCTACGAGCAGTACTTC
v_call: TRBV28
j_call: TRBJ2-7
d_call: TRBD2
clone_size: NA

cdr3_aa: CASSQDGGQGPYNSPLHF
cdr3_nt: TGCGCCAGCAGCCAAGATGGTGGGCAGGGTCCCTATAATTCACCCCTCCACTTT
v_call: TRBV4-1
j_call: TRBJ1-6
d_call: NA
clone_size: NA

cdr3_aa: CASSSRDRGTEAFF
cdr3_nt: TGTGCCAGCAGCTCGCGGGACAGGGGCACTGAAGCTTTCTTT
v_call: TRBV7-8
j_call: TRBJ1-1
d_call: TRBD1
clone_size: NA

cdr3_aa: CASSPLLNTEAFF
cdr3_nt: TGTGCCAGCAGCCCGCTTCTAAACACTGAAGCTTTCTTT
v_call: TRBV5-5
j_call: TRBJ1-1
d_call: NA
clone_size: NA

cdr3_aa: CASSFGTGGQPQHF
cdr3_nt: TGTGCCAGCAGTTTCGGGACAGGGGGCCAGCCCCAGCATTTT
v_call: TRBV6-5
j_call: TRBJ1-5
d_call: TRBD1
clone_size: NA

cdr3_aa: CATRTAQETQYF
cdr3_nt: TGCGCCACCCGGACAGCCCAAGAGACCCAGTACTTC
v_call: TRBV5-1
j_call: TRBJ2-5
d_call: NA
clone_size: NA

cdr3_aa: CASRTGFNQPQHF
cdr3_nt: TGTGCCAGCCGCACAGGGTTCAATCAGCCCCAGCATTTT
v_call: TRBV28
j_call: TRBJ1-5
d_call: NA
clone_size: NA

cdr3_aa: CASSYSWQLNTEAFF
cdr3_nt: TGTGCCAGCAGTTACTCGTGGCAGTTAAACACTGAAGCTTTCTTT
v_call: TRBV6-5
j_call: TRBJ1-1
d_call: NA
clone_size: NA

cdr3_aa: CASRKTGGTGTEAFF
cdr3_nt: TGTGCCAGTAGGAAGACAGGGGGCACGGGCACTGAAGCTTTCTTT
v_call: TRBV19
j_call: TRBJ1-1
d_call: TRBD1
clone_size: few

cdr3_aa: CASSPQGGSPLHF
cdr3_nt: TGTGCCAGCAGCCCCCAAGGGGGATCACCCCTCCACTTT
v_call: TRBV12-3/TRBV12-4
j_call: TRBJ1-6
d_call: NA
clone_size: NA

cdr3_aa: CASSFTGVGNTIYF
cdr3_nt: TGTGCCAGCAGTTTCACAGGGGTCGGAAACACCATATATTTT
v_call: TRBV6-2/TRBV6-3
j_call: TRBJ1-3
d_call: TRBD1
clone_size: NA

cdr3_aa: CASCVAGVRNEQFF
cdr3_nt: TGTGCCAGTTGTGTAGCGGGAGTGCGAAATGAGCAGTTCTTC
v_call: TRBV28
j_call: TRBJ2-1
d_call: TRBD2
clone_size: NA

cdr3_aa: CASSSPGVDTQYF
cdr3_nt: TGTGCCAGCAGCTCCCCAGGGGTAGATACGCAGTATTTT
v_call: TRBV7-9
j_call: TRBJ2-3
d_call: NA
clone_size: NA

cdr3_aa: CASTHRSNQPQHF
cdr3_nt: TGTGCCAGTACTCACAGAAGCAATCAGCCCCAGCATTTT
v_call: TRBV19
j_call: TRBJ1-5
d_call: NA
clone_size: NA

cdr3_aa: CASSPTGQGTSPLHF
cdr3_nt: TGTGCCAGCAGCCCTACTGGGCAGGGAACTTCACCCCTCCACTTT
v_call: TRBV7-2
j_call: TRBJ1-6
d_call: NA
clone_size: NA

cdr3_aa: CASSLGRAPEAFF
cdr3_nt: TGTGCCAGCAGCTTGGGCAGGGCCCCTGAAGCTTTCTTT
v_call: TRBV11-1
j_call: TRBJ1-1
d_call: NA
clone_size: once

cdr3_aa: CASSQVEIGAQYF
cdr3_nt: TGTGCCAGCAGCCAAGTGGAGATCGGTGCGCAGTATTTT
v_call: TRBV3-1/TRBV3-2
j_call: TRBJ2-3
d_call: NA
clone_size: NA

cdr3_aa: CASSSQGGVYEQYF
cdr3_nt: TGTGCCAGCAGCTCCCAGGGAGGGGTCTACGAGCAGTACTTC
v_call: TRBV7-8
j_call: TRBJ2-7
d_call: TRBD2
clone_size: NA

cdr3_aa: CASSLERSMRPLHF
cdr3_nt: TGTGCCAGCAGCTTGGAGAGATCCATGAGGCCCCTCCACTTT
v_call: TRBV5-4
j_call: TRBJ1-6
d_call: NA
clone_size: NA

cdr3_aa: CASSFGTGALGTEVFF
cdr3_nt: NA
v_call: TRBV5-1
j_call: TRBJ1-1
d_call: NA
clone_size: NA

cdr3_aa: CASSRLQSYNEKLFF
cdr3_nt: TGTGCCAGCAGCCGCTTACAGAGCTATAATGAAAAACTGTTTTTT
v_call: TRBV7-2
j_call: TRBJ1-4
d_call: NA
clone_size: NA

cdr3_aa: CSVKGLARDEQYF
cdr3_nt: TGCAGCGTTAAAGGACTAGCGAGGGACGAGCAGTACTTC
v_call: TRBV29-1
j_call: TRBJ2-7
d_call: TRBD2
clone_size: NA

cdr3_aa: CASSLDGRDNSPLHF
cdr3_nt: TGCGCCAGCAGCTTGGATGGGCGAGATAATTCACCCCTCCACTTT
v_call: TRBV5-1
j_call: TRBJ1-6
d_call: NA
clone_size: few

cdr3_aa: CASSPQGDPNQPQHF
cdr3_nt: TGTGCCAGCTCACCACAGGGGGATCCTAATCAGCCCCAGCATTTT
v_call: TRBV18
j_call: TRBJ1-5
d_call: NA
clone_size: NA